Following are 2 T cell receptor beta chains from one sample sequenced in a study of OX40 agonist ivuxolimab in advanced cancers. Sequencing was performed with immunoSEQ multiplex PCR; in TCRdb, only in-frame clones are kept and a portion is missing. The sample includes approximately 14,000 clones, more than 65% of them seen just once. The sample consisted of CD4+ or CD8+ T cells sorted from blood, taken in a trial of the OX40 agonist ivuxolimab. These receptor sequences come from an adult with an advanced solid tumor such as melanoma, head and neck, liver or kidney cancer.

CDR3 nucleotide sequence: TGTGCCAGCAGTTTGGCGGGACTAGCGGGGTCCTCCTACGAGCAGTACTTC. Its protein is CASSLAGLAGSSYEQYF. The chain employs TRBV28 and TRBJ2-7, with 13 bases identical to TRBD2. The CDR3 loop spans 17 amino acids. Germline V gives CDR1 MDHEN, CDR2 SYDVKM. With 3 bases clipped from V and 0 bases from J, the junction kept 5 bases outside the gene matches.

This chain joins TRBV30 and TRBJ2-3, with 13 bases that match TRBD2. Germline V gene sequence: CDR1 GTSNPN, CDR2 SVGIG (reference sequence). J lost 4 bases, V lost 5 bases, and 3 bases had no gene match. The CDR3 sequence is 14 residues long. The CDR3 DNA is TGTGCCTGGGGACTAGCGGGAGTGTCAGATACGCAGTATTTT. It yields the protein CAWGLAGVSDTQYF.